Below are 10 T cell receptor beta chains sequenced from a single sample in a study of low-dose radiotherapy and immunotherapy resistance in tumors (dated by TCRdb to between 2021 and 2022). The instrument given in TCRdb is Illumina HiSeq 2500. TCRs were amplified with Phusion for approximately 20 PCR cycles using a constant-region primer together with the adapter attached to the V primers. Through fastp at Q25 and MiXCR, TCRdb rebuilt clones from the public reads, retaining in-frame beta chains. Every CDR3 protein is listed once, alongside the most common genes and DNA of its rows. The sample includes about 52,000 distinct CDR3 sequences, with around a third observed a single time. The ten largest account for approximately 7.6% of the sample. According to the study, the label for this sample's time point signals: after trial treatment. Sample treatment or condition, as interpreted from the label and publication: LDRT plus nivolumab, ipilimumab, low-dose cyclophosphamide and aspirin (RACIN trial).

The sequencing here drew on PBMCs, taken after low-dose radiotherapy plus immunotherapy. Receptor source: a male donor with rectosigmoid adenocarcinoma.

There are many counts of this clonotype. This chain connects TRBV7-2 to TRBJ2-2, with D uncertain. Trimming cost V 3 bases and J 7 bases, with 3 bases left between them. Germline V gene data show CDR1 as SGHTA and CDR2 as FQGNSA. CDR3 size: 11 residues. This CDR3 reads CASSFVGELFF. As DNA, the CDR3 is TGTGCCAGCAGCTTCGTCGGGGAGCTGTTTTTT.

About this clonotype itself: Germline and junction disagree at one end, which may indicate a read error. This rearrangement joins TRBV5-3 to TRBJ1-5; maybe TRBD1 (5 bases). TRBV5-3 is identified as an open reading frame with a role that is uncertain. The CDR3 loop spans 15 amino acids. In nucleotides, the CDR3 is TGTGCCAGCAGCTTGGGGGGGTATAGCAATCAGCCCCAGCATTTT. Translating gives CASSLGGYSNQPQHF.

The CDR3 here is CASSTGGSVGTEKLFF. CDR3 nucleotide sequence: TGTGCCAGCAGTACAGGGGGCTCTGTTGGTACTGAAAAACTGTTTTTT. The V gene is TRBV28, the J gene TRBJ1-4; 9 bases line up with TRBD1. The junction had 11 bases not matched to a gene; V was cut back by 5 bases and J by 7 bases. The CDR3 loop spans 16 amino acids. Germline assignment: CDR1 MDHEN and CDR2 SYDVKM.

The chain uses TRBV5-3 and TRBJ2-1; D possibly corresponds to TRBD1 (5 bases). TRBV5-3 is known as an ORF, though its function is uncertain. Between the trimmed V and J ends, which lost 8 bases and 2 bases, there was a span of 20 bases. The CDR3 loop spans 16 amino acids. CDR3 in DNA: TGTGCCAGCAGACCCGGCATCGCAGGGCCCTACAATGAGCAGTTCTTC. Residues: CASRPGIAGPYNEQFF.

This clonotype has at least ten counts. The chain has TRBV28 and TRBJ2-5; D perhaps matches TRBD1 (6 bases). V dropped 3 bases and J dropped 1 base, with 9 bases sitting between them. The CDR3 consists of 14 residues. Germline CDR1 and CDR2: MDHEN and SYDVKM. The CDR3: CASSFAGAQETQYF. CDR3 in DNA: TGTGCCAGCAGTTTTGCAGGGGCCCAAGAGACCCAGTACTTC. Supplemented by reference TRBV28 and TRBJ2-5, the full variable domain reads DVKVTQSSRYLVKRTGEKVFLECVQDMDHENMFWYRQDPGLGLRLIYFSYDVKMKEKGDIPEGYSVSREKKERFSLILESASTNQTSMYLCASSFAGAQETQYFGPGTRLLVL.

This clonotype was found many times. The chain combines TRBV7-8 with TRBJ2-2; D perhaps matches TRBD1 (5 bases). There are 16 residues in the CDR3. CDR1 SGHVS and CDR2 FQNEAQ come from the germline V gene. Between the trimmed V and J ends, which lost 5 bases and 0 bases, there was a span of 13 bases. CDR3 loop: CASSLQGRANTGELFF. CDR3 sequence (DNA): TGTGCCAGCAGCCTGCAAGGCAGGGCGAACACCGGGGAGCTGTTTTTT.

This clonotype was detected many times. The chain joins TRBV7-2 to TRBJ1-5; perhaps TRBD1 as D (5 bases). CDR1 and CDR2 (germline): SGHTA, FQGNSA. CDR3 length equals 15 residues. The V gene lost 4 bases and the J gene lost 11 bases, with 21 bases spanning the gap. This CDR3 reads CASSSGQGGYRTQHF. The CDR3 coding sequence is TGTGCCAGCAGCTCGGGGCAGGGAGGGTATCGGACCCAGCATTTT.

This clonotype showed up just once. A read error likely explains this, since a far larger clone differs by one base. The chain recombines TRBV28 with TRBJ2-1, with D unresolved. The V gene lost 5 bases and the J gene lost 13 bases, with 24 bases spanning the gap. Germline loops: CDR1 MDHEN, CDR2 SYDVKM. This CDR3 comprises 15 residues. The CDR3 coding sequence is TGTGCCAGCAGTGAACGCGACCAAGACACAGAGACCCAGTTCTTC. Translated: CASSERDQDTETQFF.

The chain uses TRBV6-2 or TRBV6-3 and TRBJ2-7, with 14 positions matching TRBD2. The germline gives CDR1 MNHEY, CDR2 SVGEGT. The CDR3 is 19 amino acids. With V trimmed by 2 bases and J by 3 bases, 12 bases remained unmatched. In nucleotides, the CDR3 is TGTGCCAGCAGTTACCCCGGGACTAGCGGGAGCTTTGGTAACTACGAGCAGTACTTC. Protein product: CASSYPGTSGSFGNYEQYF.

The chain combines TRBV20-1 with TRBJ2-3; possible D gene TRBD2, 6 bases. The CDR3 runs 15 residues. Germline V gives CDR1 DFQATT, CDR2 SNEGSKA (reference sequence). V lost 5 bases and J 5 bases, leaving 20 bases between the germline ends. CDR3 coding DNA: TGCAGTGCTCCTAGTTATTCGGGAGTGCAAGATACGCAGTATTTT. It specifies CSAPSYSGVQDTQYF.